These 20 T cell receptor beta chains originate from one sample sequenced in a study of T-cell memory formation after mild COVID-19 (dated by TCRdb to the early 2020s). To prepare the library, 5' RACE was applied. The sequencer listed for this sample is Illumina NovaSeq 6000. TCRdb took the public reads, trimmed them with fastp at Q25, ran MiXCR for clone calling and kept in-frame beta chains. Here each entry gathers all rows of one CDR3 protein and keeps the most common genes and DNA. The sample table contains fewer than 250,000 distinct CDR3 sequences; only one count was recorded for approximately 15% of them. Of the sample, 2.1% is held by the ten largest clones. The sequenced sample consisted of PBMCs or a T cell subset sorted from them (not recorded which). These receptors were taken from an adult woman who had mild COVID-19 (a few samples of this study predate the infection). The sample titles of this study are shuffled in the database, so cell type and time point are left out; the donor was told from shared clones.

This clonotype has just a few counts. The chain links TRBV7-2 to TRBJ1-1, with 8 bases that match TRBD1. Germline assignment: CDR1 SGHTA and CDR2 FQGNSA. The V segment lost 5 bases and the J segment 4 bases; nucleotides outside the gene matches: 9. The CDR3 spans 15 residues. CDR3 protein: CASSPQGARITEAFF. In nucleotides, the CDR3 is TGTGCCAGCAGCCCCCAGGGGGCGCGTATCACTGAAGCTTTCTTT.

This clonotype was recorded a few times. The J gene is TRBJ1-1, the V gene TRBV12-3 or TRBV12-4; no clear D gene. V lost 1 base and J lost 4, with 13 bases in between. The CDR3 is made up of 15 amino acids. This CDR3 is CASSLEGARFTEAFF. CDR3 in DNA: TGTGCCAGCAGTTTAGAGGGAGCCAGGTTCACTGAAGCTTTCTTT.

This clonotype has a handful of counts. The CDR3 spells CASSSSRGWSTEAFF. DNA of the CDR3: TGTGCCAGCAGTTCCTCCAGGGGATGGAGCACTGAAGCTTTCTTT. This chain uses TRBV6-5 with TRBJ1-1, with D possibly matching TRBD1 (6 bases). The CDR3 spans 15 residues. Germline V CDR1 and CDR2: MNHEY, SVGAGI. Deletions cut 4 bases from V and 4 bases from J, with 16 bases between.

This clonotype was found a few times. CDR3 protein: CASSATSRVGQARSYTF. The DNA for the CDR3 is TGTGCCAGCAGCGCCACGTCGAGGGTGGGACAGGCCCGGAGCTACACCTTC. The chain uses TRBV9 and TRBJ1-2; 8 bases agree with TRBD1. With 3 bases clipped from V and 9 bases from J, the junction kept 19 bases outside the gene matches. In germline, CDR1 is SGDLS, CDR2 YYNGEE. The CDR3 is made up of 17 amino acids.

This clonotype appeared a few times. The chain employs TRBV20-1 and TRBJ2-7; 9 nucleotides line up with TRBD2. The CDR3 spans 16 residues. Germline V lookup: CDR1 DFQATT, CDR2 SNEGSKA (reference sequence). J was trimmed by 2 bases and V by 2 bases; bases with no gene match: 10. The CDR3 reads CSARPFTGTSPYEQYF. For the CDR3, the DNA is TGCAGTGCTAGACCATTCACCGGGACTAGCCCCTACGAGCAGTACTTC.

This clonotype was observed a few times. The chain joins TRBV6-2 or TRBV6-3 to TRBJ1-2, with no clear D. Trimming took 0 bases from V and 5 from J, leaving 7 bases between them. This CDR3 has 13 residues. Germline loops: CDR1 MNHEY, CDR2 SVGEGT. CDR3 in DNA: TGTGCCAGCAGTTACTCCGTTCAATATGGCTACACCTTC. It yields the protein CASSYSVQYGYTF.

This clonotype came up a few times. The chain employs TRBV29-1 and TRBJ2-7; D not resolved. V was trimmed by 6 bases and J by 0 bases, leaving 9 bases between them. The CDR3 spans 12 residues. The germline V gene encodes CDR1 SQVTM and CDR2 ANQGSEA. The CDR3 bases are TGCAGCGTGGCCTTGAGCTCCTACGAGCAGTACTTC. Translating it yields CSVALSSYEQYF.

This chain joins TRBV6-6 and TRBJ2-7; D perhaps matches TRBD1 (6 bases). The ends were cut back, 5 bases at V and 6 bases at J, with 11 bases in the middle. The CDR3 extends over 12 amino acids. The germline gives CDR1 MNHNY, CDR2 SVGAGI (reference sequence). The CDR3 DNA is TGTGCCAGCAGTAAACAGGGTGTCGAGCAGTACTTC. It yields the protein CASSKQGVEQYF.

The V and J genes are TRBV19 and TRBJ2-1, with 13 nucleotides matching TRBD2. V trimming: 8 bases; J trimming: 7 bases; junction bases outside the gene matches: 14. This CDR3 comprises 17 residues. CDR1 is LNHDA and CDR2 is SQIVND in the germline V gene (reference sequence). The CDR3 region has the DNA TGTGCCAGTCAAAGCCTTCCGGGACTAGCGGGGCAGAATGAGCAGTTCTTC. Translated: CASQSLPGLAGQNEQFF.

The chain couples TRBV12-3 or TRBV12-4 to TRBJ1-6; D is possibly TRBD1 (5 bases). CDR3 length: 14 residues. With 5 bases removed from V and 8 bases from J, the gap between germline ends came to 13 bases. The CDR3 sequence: CASSPRSRDSPLHF. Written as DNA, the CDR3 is TGTGCCAGCAGTCCCCGTTCCAGGGATTCACCCCTCCACTTT.

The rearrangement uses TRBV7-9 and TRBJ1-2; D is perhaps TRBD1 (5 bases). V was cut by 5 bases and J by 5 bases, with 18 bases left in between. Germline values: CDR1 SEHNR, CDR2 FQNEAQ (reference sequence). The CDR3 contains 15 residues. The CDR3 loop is CASSPWEQGGYGYTF. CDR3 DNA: TGTGCCAGCAGCCCGTGGGAGCAGGGAGGTTATGGCTACACCTTC.

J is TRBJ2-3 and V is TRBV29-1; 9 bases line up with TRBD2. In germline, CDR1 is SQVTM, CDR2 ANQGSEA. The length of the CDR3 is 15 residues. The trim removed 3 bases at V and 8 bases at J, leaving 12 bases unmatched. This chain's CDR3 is CSVEYGTSYGGTQYF. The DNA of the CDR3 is TGCAGCGTTGAGTACGGGACTAGCTATGGTGGTACGCAGTATTTT.

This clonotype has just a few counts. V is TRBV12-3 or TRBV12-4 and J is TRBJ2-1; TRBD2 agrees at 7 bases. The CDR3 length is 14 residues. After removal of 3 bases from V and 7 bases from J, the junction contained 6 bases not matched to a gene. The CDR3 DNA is TGTGCCAGCAGTTTGGGCGGGGGAGGTAATGAGCAGTTCTTC. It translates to CASSLGGGGNEQFF.

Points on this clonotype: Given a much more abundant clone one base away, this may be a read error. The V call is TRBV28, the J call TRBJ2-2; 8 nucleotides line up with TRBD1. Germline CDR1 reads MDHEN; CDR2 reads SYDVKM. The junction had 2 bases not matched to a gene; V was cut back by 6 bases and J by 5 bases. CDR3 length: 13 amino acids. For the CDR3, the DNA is TGTGCCAGCAGGAGACAGGGGACCGGGGAGCTGTTTTTT. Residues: CASRRQGTGELFF.

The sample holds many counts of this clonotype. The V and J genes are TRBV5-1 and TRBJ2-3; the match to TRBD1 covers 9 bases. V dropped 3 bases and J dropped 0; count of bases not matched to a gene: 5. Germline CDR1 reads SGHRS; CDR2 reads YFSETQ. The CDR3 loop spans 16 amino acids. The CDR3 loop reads CASSSRQGGSTDTQYF. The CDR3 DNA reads TGCGCCAGCAGCTCAAGACAGGGGGGTAGCACAGATACGCAGTATTTT. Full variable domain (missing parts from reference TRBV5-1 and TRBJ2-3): KAGVTQTPRYLIKTRGQQVTLSCSPISGHRSVSWYQQTPGQGLQFLFEYFSETQRNKGNFPGRFSGRQFSNSRSEMNVSTLELGDSALYLCASSSRQGGSTDTQYFGPGTRLTVL.

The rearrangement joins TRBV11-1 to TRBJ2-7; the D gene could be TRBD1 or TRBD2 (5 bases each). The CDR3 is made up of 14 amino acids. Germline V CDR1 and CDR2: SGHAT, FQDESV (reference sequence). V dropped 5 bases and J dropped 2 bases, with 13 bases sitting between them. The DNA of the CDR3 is TGTGCCAGCAGCGCGCTTCCGGGACCCTACGAGCAGTACTTC. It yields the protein CASSALPGPYEQYF.

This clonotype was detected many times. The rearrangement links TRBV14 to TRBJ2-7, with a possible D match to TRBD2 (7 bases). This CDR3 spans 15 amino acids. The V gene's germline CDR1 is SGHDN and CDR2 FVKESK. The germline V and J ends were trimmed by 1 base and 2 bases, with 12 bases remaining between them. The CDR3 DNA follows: TGTGCCAGCAGCCAAGTCCTAGGGGGGGCCTACGAGCAGTACTTC. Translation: CASSQVLGGAYEQYF.

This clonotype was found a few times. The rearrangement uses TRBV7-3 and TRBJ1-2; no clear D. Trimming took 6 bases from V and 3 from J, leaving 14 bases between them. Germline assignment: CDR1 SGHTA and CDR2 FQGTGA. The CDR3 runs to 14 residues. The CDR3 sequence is CASSQQGLHYGYTF. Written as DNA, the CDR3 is TGTGCCAGCAGTCAGCAAGGACTTCACTATGGCTACACCTTC.

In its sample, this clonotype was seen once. For the CDR3, the DNA is TGTGCCACCAGTGACCGTAGATTGCGGGATGGTACAGATACGCAGTATTTT. Amino acids: CATSDRRLRDGTDTQYF. The chain employs TRBV24-1 and TRBJ2-3; D is possibly TRBD2 (6 bases). V dropped 4 bases and J dropped 3 bases, with 19 bases sitting between them. Germline assignment: CDR1 KGHDR and CDR2 SFDVKD. This CDR3 comprises 17 residues.

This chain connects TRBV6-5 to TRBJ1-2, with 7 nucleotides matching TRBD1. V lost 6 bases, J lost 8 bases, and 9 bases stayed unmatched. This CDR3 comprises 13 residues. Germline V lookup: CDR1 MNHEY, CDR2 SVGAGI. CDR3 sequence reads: CASRETRQGGYTF. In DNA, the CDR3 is TGTGCCAGCAGGGAAACTAGACAGGGAGGCTACACCTTC.